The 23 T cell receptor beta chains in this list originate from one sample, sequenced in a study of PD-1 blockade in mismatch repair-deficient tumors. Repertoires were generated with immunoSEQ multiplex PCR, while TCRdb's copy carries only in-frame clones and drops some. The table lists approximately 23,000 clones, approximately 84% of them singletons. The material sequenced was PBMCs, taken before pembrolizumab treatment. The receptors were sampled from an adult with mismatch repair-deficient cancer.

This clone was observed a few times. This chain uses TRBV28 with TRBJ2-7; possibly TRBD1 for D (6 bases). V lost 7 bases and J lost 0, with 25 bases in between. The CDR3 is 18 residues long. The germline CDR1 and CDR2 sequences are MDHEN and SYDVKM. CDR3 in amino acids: CASTSNPARDTNSYEQYF. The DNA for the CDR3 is TGTGCCAGCACCTCCAACCCCGCCCGGGACACGAACTCCTACGAGCAGTACTTC.

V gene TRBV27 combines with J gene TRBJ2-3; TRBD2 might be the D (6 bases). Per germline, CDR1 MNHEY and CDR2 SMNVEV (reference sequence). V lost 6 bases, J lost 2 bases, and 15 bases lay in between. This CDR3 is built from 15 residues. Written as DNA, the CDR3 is TGTGCCAGCAGCCCCCTAGCGCAAGTCACAGATACGCAGTATTTT. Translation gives CASSPLAQVTDTQYF.

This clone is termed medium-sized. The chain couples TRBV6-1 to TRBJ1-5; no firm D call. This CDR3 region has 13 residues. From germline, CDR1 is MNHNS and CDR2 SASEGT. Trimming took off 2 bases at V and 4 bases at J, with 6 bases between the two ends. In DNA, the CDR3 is TGTGCCAGCAGTGAAACACATAATCAGCCCCAGCATTTT. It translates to CASSETHNQPQHF.

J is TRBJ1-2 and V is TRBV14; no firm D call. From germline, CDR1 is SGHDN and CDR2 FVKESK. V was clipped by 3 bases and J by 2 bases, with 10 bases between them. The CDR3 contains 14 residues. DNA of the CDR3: TGTGCCAGCAGCCACCCGGGTCCCAACTATGGCTACACCTTC. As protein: CASSHPGPNYGYTF.

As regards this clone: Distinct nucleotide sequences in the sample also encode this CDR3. The CDR3 protein is CASSQDMRDYGYTF. The CDR3 DNA is TGTGCCAGCAGCCAAGATATGAGGGACTATGGCTACACCTTC. The chain employs TRBV4-2 and TRBJ1-2; D gene unclear. The CDR3 is 14 residues long. Trimming took 0 bases from V and 3 from J, leaving 8 bases between them. Germline CDR1 and CDR2: LGHNA and YNFKEQ.

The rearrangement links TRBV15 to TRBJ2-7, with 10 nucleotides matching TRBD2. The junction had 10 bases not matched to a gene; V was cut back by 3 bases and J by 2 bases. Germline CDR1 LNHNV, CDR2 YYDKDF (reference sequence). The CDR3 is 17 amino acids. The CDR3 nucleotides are TGTGCCACCAGCAGGGCTTTCCTGAGCGGGAGGGCCTACGAGCAGTACTTC. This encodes CATSRAFLSGRAYEQYF.

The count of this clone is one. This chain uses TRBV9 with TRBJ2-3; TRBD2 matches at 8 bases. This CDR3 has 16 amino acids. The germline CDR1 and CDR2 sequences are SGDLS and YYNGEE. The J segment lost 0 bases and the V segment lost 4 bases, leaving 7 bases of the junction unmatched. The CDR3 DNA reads TGTGCCAGCAGCCTCTCGGGAGGGCCAAGCACAGATACGCAGTATTTT. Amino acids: CASSLSGGPSTDTQYF.

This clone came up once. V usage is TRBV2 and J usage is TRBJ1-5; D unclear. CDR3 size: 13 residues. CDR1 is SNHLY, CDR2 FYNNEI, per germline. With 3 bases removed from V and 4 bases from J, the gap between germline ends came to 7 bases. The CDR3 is CASSDEENQPQHF. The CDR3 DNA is TGTGCCAGCAGTGACGAGGAAAATCAGCCCCAGCATTTT.

The CDR3 coding sequence is TGTGCCAGCAGTTTATCGGGTAGCTCTGGAAACACCATATATTTT. Amino acid sequence: CASSLSGSSGNTIYF. This chain connects TRBV28 to TRBJ1-3, with D unclear. Trimming took 1 base from V and 0 from J, leaving 7 bases between them. The length of the CDR3 is 15 residues. Germline-derived CDR1 and CDR2 are MDHEN and SYDVKM.

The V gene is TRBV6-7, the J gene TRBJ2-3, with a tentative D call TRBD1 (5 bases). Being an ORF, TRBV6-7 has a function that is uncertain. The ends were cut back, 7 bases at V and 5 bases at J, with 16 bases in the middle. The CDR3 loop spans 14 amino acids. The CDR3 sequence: CASIGAPVVDTQYF. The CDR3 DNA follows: TGTGCCAGCATTGGGGCTCCCGTGGTAGATACGCAGTATTTT.

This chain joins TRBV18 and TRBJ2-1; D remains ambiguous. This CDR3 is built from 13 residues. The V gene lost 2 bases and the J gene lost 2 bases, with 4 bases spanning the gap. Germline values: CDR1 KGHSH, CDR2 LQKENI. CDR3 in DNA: TGTGCCAGCTCACCATCCACCTACAATGAGCAGTTCTTC. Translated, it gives CASSPSTYNEQFF.

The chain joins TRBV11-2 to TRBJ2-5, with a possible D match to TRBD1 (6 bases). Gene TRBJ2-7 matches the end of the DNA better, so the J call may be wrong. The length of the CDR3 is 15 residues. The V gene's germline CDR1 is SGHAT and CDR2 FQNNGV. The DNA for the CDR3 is TGTGCCAGCAGCAGAGACCGGACAGTGGCCTACGAGCAGTACTTC. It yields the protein CASSRDRTVAYEQYF.

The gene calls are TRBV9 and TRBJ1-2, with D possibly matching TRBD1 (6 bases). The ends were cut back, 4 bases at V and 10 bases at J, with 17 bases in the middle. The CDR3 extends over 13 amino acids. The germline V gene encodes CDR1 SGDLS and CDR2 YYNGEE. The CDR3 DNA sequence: TGTGCCAGCAGCATACAGGGATATGGGGCCTACACCTTC. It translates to CASSIQGYGAYTF.

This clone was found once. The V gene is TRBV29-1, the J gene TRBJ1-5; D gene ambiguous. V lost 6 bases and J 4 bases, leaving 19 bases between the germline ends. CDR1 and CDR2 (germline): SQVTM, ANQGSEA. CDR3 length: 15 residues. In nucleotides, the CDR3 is TGCAGCGTCGTCCTAACCGGAGTCCTAAATCAGCCCCAGCATTTT. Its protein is CSVVLTGVLNQPQHF.

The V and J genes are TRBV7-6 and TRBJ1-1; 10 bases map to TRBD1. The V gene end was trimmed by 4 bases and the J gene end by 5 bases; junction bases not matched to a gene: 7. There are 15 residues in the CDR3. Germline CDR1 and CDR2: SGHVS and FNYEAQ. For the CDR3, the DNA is TGTGCCAGCAGCTCGAGGGACAGGGGAATGACTGAAGCTTTCTTT. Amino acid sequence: CASSSRDRGMTEAFF.

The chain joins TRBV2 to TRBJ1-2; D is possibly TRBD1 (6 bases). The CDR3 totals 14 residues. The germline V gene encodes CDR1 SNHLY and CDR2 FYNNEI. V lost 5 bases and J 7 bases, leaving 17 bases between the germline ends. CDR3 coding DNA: TGTGCCAGCAGTCGGGCCAGGGGACAATTTGGCTACACCTTC. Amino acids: CASSRARGQFGYTF.

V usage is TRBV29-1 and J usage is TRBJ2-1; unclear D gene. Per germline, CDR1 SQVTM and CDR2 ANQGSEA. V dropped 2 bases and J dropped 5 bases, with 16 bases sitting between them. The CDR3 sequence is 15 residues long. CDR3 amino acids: CSVENPGWSDNEQFF. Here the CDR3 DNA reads TGCAGCGTTGAAAATCCCGGGTGGTCGGACAATGAGCAGTTCTTC.

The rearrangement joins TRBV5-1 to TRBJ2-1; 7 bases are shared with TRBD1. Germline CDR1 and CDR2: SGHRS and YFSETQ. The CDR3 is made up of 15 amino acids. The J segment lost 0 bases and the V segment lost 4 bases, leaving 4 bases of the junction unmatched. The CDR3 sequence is CASSKGTVSYNEQFF. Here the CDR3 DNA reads TGCGCCAGCAGCAAGGGGACAGTCTCCTACAATGAGCAGTTCTTC.

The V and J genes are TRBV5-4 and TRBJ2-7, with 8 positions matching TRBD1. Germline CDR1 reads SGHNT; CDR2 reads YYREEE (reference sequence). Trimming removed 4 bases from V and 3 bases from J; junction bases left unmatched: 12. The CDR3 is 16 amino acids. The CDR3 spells CASSGQGHLLIYEQYF. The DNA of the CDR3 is TGTGCCAGCAGCGGACAGGGACACCTATTAATCTACGAGCAGTACTTC. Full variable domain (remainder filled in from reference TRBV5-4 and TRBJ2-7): ETGVTQSPTHLIKTRGQQVTLRCSSQSGHNTVSWYQQALGQGPQFIFQYYREEENGRGNFPPRFSGLQFPNYSSELNVNALELDDSALYLCASSGQGHLLIYEQYFGPGTRLTVT.

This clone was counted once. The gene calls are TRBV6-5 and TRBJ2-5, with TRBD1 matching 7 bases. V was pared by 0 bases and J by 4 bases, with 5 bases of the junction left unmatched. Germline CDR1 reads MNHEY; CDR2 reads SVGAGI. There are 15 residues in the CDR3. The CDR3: CASSYSMGTAETQYF. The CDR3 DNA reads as TGTGCCAGCAGTTACTCGATGGGGACAGCAGAGACCCAGTACTTC.

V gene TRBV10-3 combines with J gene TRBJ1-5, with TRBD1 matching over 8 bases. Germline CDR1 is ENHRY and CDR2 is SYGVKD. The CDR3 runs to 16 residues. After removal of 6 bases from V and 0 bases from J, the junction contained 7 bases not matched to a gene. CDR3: CAIRPGTGDSNQPQHF. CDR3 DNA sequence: TGTGCCATCAGACCCGGGACAGGCGATAGCAATCAGCCCCAGCATTTT.

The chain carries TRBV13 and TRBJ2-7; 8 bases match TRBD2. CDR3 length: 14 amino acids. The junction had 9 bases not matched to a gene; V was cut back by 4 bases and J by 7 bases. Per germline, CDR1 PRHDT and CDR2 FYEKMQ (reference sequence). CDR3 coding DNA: TGTGCCAGCAGCTCGGGAGGGCGACGTCGTGAGCAGTACTTC. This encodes CASSSGGRRREQYF.

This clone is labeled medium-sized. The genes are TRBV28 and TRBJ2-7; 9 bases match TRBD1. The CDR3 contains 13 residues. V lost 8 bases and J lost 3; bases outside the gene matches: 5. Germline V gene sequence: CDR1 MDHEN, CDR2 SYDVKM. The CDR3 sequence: CASGRQGVYEQYF. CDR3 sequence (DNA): TGTGCCAGCGGGCGACAGGGGGTCTACGAGCAGTACTTC.